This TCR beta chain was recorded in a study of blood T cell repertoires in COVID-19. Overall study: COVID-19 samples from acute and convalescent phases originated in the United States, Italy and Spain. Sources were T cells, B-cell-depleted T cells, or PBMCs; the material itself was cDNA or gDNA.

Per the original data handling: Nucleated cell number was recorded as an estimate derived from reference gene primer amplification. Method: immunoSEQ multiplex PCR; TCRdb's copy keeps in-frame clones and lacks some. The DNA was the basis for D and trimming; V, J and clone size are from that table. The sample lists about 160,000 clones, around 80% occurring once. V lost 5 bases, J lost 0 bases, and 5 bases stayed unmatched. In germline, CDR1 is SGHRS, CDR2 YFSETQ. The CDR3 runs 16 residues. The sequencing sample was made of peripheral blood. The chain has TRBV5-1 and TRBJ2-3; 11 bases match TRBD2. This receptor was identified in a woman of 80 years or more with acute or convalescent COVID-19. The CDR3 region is CASSSGLAVSTDTQYF. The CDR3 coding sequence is TGCGCCAGCAGTTCGGGACTAGCGGTTAGCACAGATACGCAGTATTTT.